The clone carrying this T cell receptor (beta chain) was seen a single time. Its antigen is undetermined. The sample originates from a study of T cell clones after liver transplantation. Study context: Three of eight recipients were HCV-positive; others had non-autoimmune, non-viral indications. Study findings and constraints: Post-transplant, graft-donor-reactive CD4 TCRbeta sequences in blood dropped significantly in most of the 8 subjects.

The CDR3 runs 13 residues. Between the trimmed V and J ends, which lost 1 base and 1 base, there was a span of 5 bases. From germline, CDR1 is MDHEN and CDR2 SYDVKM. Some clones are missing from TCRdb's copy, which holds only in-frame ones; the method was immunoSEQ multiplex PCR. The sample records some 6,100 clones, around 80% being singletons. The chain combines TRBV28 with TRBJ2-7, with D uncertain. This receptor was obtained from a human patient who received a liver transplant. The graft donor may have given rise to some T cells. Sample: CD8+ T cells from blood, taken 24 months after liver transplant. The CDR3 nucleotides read TGTGCCAGCAGTTTATTGGGATCCTACGAGCAGTACTTC. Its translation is CASSLLGSYEQYF.